Following are 28 T cell receptor beta chains from one sample sequenced in a study of T cell clones after liver transplantation. Profiling relied on immunoSEQ multiplex PCR, and the TCRdb table lists in-frame clones only, not all of them. The top ten hold about 0.64% of the sample, which has roughly 70,000 clones, roughly 80% seen once. The source material was CD4+ T cells from blood, sampled before liver transplant. The receptor set was obtained from a human donor who received a liver transplant.

The chain is built from TRBV19 and TRBJ1-1, with TRBD1 matching over 8 bases. V gave up 5 bases and J gave up 4 bases; unmatched junction bases: 6. Per germline, CDR1 LNHDA and CDR2 SQIVND (reference sequence). This CDR3 is built from 14 residues. CDR3 residues: CASSVNRGGTEAFF. The CDR3, as DNA: TGTGCCAGTAGTGTTAACAGGGGGGGCACTGAAGCTTTCTTT.

The chain has TRBV19 and TRBJ2-5; D is unclear. This CDR3 is built from 14 residues. V lost 5 bases and J 8 bases, leaving 18 bases between the germline ends. Germline V gives CDR1 LNHDA, CDR2 SQIVND (reference sequence). CDR3: CASSARTQPSTQYF. In DNA, the CDR3 is TGTGCCAGTAGTGCACGGACCCAACCATCTACCCAGTACTTC.

The chain uses TRBV29-1 and TRBJ1-1; D is possibly TRBD1 (5 bases). Germline lookup yields CDR1 SQVTM and CDR2 ANQGSEA. This CDR3 contains 14 residues. The V end lost 4 bases, the J end lost 5 bases, and 17 bases lay between the germline ends. Here the CDR3 DNA reads TGCAGCGTTGTAGGAAGGCGGGGGTGGACTGAAGCTTTCTTT. It is translated as CSVVGRRGWTEAFF.

In its sample, this clone was seen once. The chain recombines TRBV7-9 with TRBJ2-5; D remains ambiguous. Germline CDR1 is SEHNR and CDR2 is FQNEAQ (reference sequence). V lost 4 bases, J lost 2 bases, and 14 bases lay in between. This CDR3 has 15 residues. The CDR3 region has the DNA TGTGCCAGCAGCTCCGGTCTCCGGTGGCAAGAGACCCAGTACTTC. This gives the protein CASSSGLRWQETQYF.

This rearrangement joins TRBV28 to TRBJ2-7; no clear D. Per germline, CDR1 MDHEN and CDR2 SYDVKM. CDR3 size: 14 residues. V lost 1 base and J lost 7, with 14 bases in between. In DNA form, the CDR3 reads TGTGCCAGCAGTTTATTTTCCCTGCCGGTAGAGCAGTACTTC. It is translated as CASSLFSLPVEQYF.

This chain joins TRBV25-1 and TRBJ2-7, with TRBD1 identical over 7 bases. Germline V gene sequence: CDR1 MGHDK, CDR2 SYGVNS. V was clipped by 4 bases and J by 0 bases; unmatched bases: 6. The CDR3 is 15 amino acids. The CDR3 DNA sequence: TGTGCCAGCAGTGTCACAGGGGCGAGCTCCTACGAGCAGTACTTC. This codes for CASSVTGASSYEQYF.

V usage is TRBV7-2 and J usage is TRBJ2-3, with D hard to call. CDR3 size: 14 residues. Germline-derived CDR1 and CDR2 are SGHTA and FQGNSA. V lost 1 base and J lost 2, with 7 bases in between. The CDR3 sequence is CASSLGGVTDTQYF. CDR3 nucleotides: TGTGCCAGCAGCTTAGGAGGTGTCACAGATACGCAGTATTTT.

This chain connects TRBV27 to TRBJ2-6; tentatively, D is TRBD1 (7 bases). The CDR3 runs to 19 residues. V lost 0 bases and J lost 0, with 15 bases in between. Germline assignment: CDR1 MNHEY and CDR2 SMNVEV (reference sequence). The CDR3 DNA reads TGTGCCAGCAGTTTATCGGAGGGACAGATGAGCTCTGGGGCCAACGTCCTGACTTTC. It codes for CASSLSEGQMSSGANVLTF.

The CDR3 region has the DNA TGCGCCAGCAGCCAGCCTTTCGTGGGGGGCGCGGGTATAGGTCATGGCTACACCTTC. As protein: CASSQPFVGGAGIGHGYTF. This chain uses TRBV4-3 with TRBJ1-2; a weak D match, TRBD1 (6 bases). CDR1 and CDR2 (germline): LGHNA, YSLEER. The CDR3 is 19 amino acids. Trimming shortened V by 3 bases and J by 6 bases, and 29 bases separated the two germline ends.

This chain connects TRBV28 to TRBJ1-5; TRBD1 matches 9 bases. This CDR3 is built from 15 residues. CDR1 is MDHEN and CDR2 is SYDVKM in the germline V gene. The J segment lost 6 bases and the V segment lost 8 bases, leaving 11 bases of the junction unmatched. CDR3 residues: CASLEVGQGGQPQHF. The DNA for the CDR3 is TGTGCCAGCCTTGAAGTGGGACAGGGTGGTCAGCCCCAGCATTTT. Full variable domain (outside the CDR3, taken from reference TRBV28 and TRBJ1-5): DVKVTQSSRYLVKRTGEKVFLECVQDMDHENMFWYRQDPGLGLRLIYFSYDVKMKEKGDIPEGYSVSREKKERFSLILESASTNQTSMYLCASLEVGQGGQPQHFGDGTRLSIL.

The rearrangement links TRBV7-3 to TRBJ2-2; D is perhaps TRBD1 or TRBD2 (5 bases each). The V and J ends lost 5 bases and 8 bases respectively, with 15 bases between them. The CDR3 is 14 residues long. Germline CDR1 is SGHTA and CDR2 is FQGTGA. The chain's CDR3 is CASSPPGLGGELFF. DNA of the CDR3: TGTGCCAGCAGCCCCCCGGGGCTGGGTGGGGAGCTGTTTTTT.

The chain joins TRBV4-1 to TRBJ2-3; D is ambiguous. Germline V lookup: CDR1 MGHRA, CDR2 YSYEKL. The CDR3 loop spans 16 amino acids. V was cut by 3 bases and J by 2 bases, with 15 bases left in between. CDR3 coding DNA: TGCGCCAGCAGCCATCCTACCGGACCCGCCACAGATACGCAGTATTTT. Translated, it gives CASSHPTGPATDTQYF.

This clone has more than one count but fewer than ten. The chain links TRBV9 to TRBJ1-2; D gene unclear. V lost 4 bases and J lost 7, with 11 bases in between. Germline CDR1 is SGDLS and CDR2 is YYNGEE. The CDR3 has 12 amino acids. The CDR3 loop is CASSSQDPGYTF. The CDR3 DNA follows: TGTGCCAGCAGCAGCCAGGACCCTGGCTACACCTTC.

V gene TRBV5-1 combines with J gene TRBJ2-1; the match to TRBD2 covers 14 bases. The CDR3 extends over 20 amino acids. Per germline, CDR1 SGHRS and CDR2 YFSETQ. V dropped 5 bases and J dropped 0; count of bases not matched to a gene: 13. The CDR3 protein is CASRFAGTSGSGSSYNEQFF. The CDR3 region has the DNA TGCGCCAGCAGATTTGCCGGGACTAGCGGGAGCGGGAGCTCCTACAATGAGCAGTTCTTC.

The V and J genes are TRBV7-3 and TRBJ2-3; 11 bases map to TRBD2. Germline-derived CDR1 and CDR2 are SGHTA and FQGTGA. The ends lost 6 bases at V and 4 bases at J; junction bases unmatched: 3. There are 14 residues in the CDR3. CDR3 DNA sequence: TGTGCCAGCAGTCGACTAGCGGGATCAGATACGCAGTATTTT. This codes for CASSRLAGSDTQYF.

This chain uses TRBV7-9 with TRBJ2-1; TRBD1 agrees at 10 bases. The CDR3 loop spans 14 amino acids. Losses at the gene ends were 3 bases for V and 16 bases for J; bases not matched to a gene: 12. Germline assignment: CDR1 SEHNR and CDR2 FQNEAQ (reference sequence). The CDR3 sequence is CASSFSDRGRGIFF. CDR3 in DNA: TGTGCCAGCAGCTTTAGCGACAGGGGGCGCGGAATTTTCTTC.

The chain couples TRBV19 to TRBJ2-7; 12 bases line up with TRBD2. Trimming took 4 bases from V and 6 from J; bases not matched to a gene: 10. This CDR3 has 16 residues. The germline V gene encodes CDR1 LNHDA and CDR2 SQIVND (reference sequence). The CDR3 DNA follows: TGTGCCAGTAGTACCCACCCTAGCGGGAGGGCCAGCGAGCAGTACTTC. This translates into CASSTHPSGRASEQYF.

The chain links TRBV5-1 to TRBJ1-5, with TRBD1 matching over 7 bases. Trimming removed 5 bases from V and 7 bases from J; junction bases left unmatched: 9. CDR3 length equals 14 residues. In germline, CDR1 is SGHRS, CDR2 YFSETQ. As DNA, the CDR3 is TGCGCCAGCAGTGCCCAGGGGGGTGGCCAGCCCCAGCATTTT. Protein: CASSAQGGGQPQHF.

The genes are TRBV5-4 and TRBJ2-5; 11 nucleotides line up with TRBD2. V trimming: 0 bases; J trimming: 2 bases; junction bases outside the gene matches: 0. This CDR3 has 15 amino acids. The germline V gene has CDR1 SGHNT and CDR2 YYREEE (reference sequence). This CDR3 is CASSLGLAGQETQYF. CDR3 sequence (DNA): TGTGCCAGCAGCTTGGGACTAGCGGGGCAAGAGACCCAGTACTTC.

This clone was picked up one time. V is TRBV6-1 and J is TRBJ2-6, with a tentative D call TRBD1 (6 bases). Germline V lookup: CDR1 MNHNS, CDR2 SASEGT. The V gene lost 6 bases and the J gene lost 1 base, with 7 bases spanning the gap. The CDR3 covers 14 residues. The CDR3 here is CASSTGSGANVLTF. CDR3 DNA: TGTGCCAGCAGCACAGGGTCTGGGGCCAACGTCCTGACTTTC.

This clone was detected a few times. The CDR3 spells CASSPQGPYGYTF. CDR3 nucleotide sequence: TGTGCCAGCAGCCCACAGGGCCCTTATGGCTACACCTTC. The V and J genes are TRBV7-8 and TRBJ1-2, with a tentative D call TRBD1 (6 bases). Germline V lookup: CDR1 SGHVS, CDR2 FQNEAQ. The CDR3 is 13 residues long. The ends were cut back, 5 bases at V and 5 bases at J, with 12 bases in the middle. Full variable domain (remainder filled in from reference TRBV7-8 and TRBJ1-2): GAGVSQSPRYKVAKRGQDVALRCDPISGHVSLFWYQQALGQGPEFLTYFQNEAQLDKSGLPSDRFFAERPEGSVSTLKIQRTQQEDSAVYLCASSPQGPYGYTFGSGTRLTVV.

Remarks on this clone: A junction end diverges from the germline sequence, so it may reflect a read error. V gene TRBV5-1 combines with J gene TRBJ2-7; weak D call: TRBD2 (5 bases). Germline-derived CDR1 and CDR2 are SGHRS and YFSETQ. The CDR3 loop spans 14 amino acids. The CDR3: CANSLVGGRYEQYF. The CDR3 region has the DNA TGCGCCAACAGCTTGGTAGGAGGTCGGTACGAGCAGTACTTC.

This clone was recorded a few times. This chain joins TRBV7-2 and TRBJ2-7; D is perhaps TRBD1 (5 bases). Germline V gene data show CDR1 as SGHTA and CDR2 as FQGNSA. This CDR3 has 12 amino acids. V was pared by 3 bases and J by 4 bases, with 7 bases between. The CDR3 sequence: CASSFTGYEQYF. CDR3 nucleotide sequence: TGTGCCAGCAGCTTCACAGGTTACGAGCAGTACTTC.

The chain carries TRBV7-2 and TRBJ1-5; D is undetermined. From germline, CDR1 is SGHTA and CDR2 FQGNSA. Trimming left V 1 base short and J 5 bases short, with 6 bases between. The CDR3 is 13 residues long. CDR3 residues: CASSLDKHQPQHF. CDR3 DNA: TGTGCCAGCAGCTTAGACAAGCATCAGCCCCAGCATTTT.

The V gene is TRBV7-3, the J gene TRBJ2-1; perhaps TRBD2 as D (5 bases). The CDR3 loop spans 17 amino acids. Germline V gene lookup returns CDR1 SGHTA and CDR2 FQGTGA. V lost 2 bases and J lost 0, with 14 bases in between. CDR3 sequence: CASSLSGRRSSYNEQFF. The DNA for the CDR3 is TGTGCCAGCAGCTTATCCGGGCGGAGGAGCTCCTACAATGAGCAGTTCTTC.

This clone was counted only a few times. The chain has TRBV19 and TRBJ2-5, with a possible D match to TRBD2 (6 bases). The CDR3 contains 11 residues. With 9 bases removed from V and 5 bases from J, the gap between germline ends came to 10 bases. CDR1 and CDR2 from the germline V gene are LNHDA and SQIVND (reference sequence). Here the CDR3 reads CASGSWETQYF. DNA of the CDR3: TGTGCCAGCGGGAGCTGGGAGACCCAGTACTTC.

This chain joins TRBV27 and TRBJ1-5; 9 bases fit TRBD1. With 8 bases clipped from V and 6 bases from J, the junction kept 8 bases outside the gene matches. The CDR3 sequence is 14 residues long. Germline V gives CDR1 MNHEY, CDR2 SMNVEV (reference sequence). The CDR3 spells CASGVQGAGQPQHF. The CDR3 bases are TGTGCCAGCGGCGTACAGGGGGCGGGTCAGCCCCAGCATTTT.

This sequence joins TRBV7-9 and TRBJ1-3; no reliable D call. Trimming left V 1 base short and J 4 bases short, with 5 bases between. The germline V gene has CDR1 SEHNR and CDR2 FQNEAQ (reference sequence). CDR3 size: 13 residues. The CDR3 nucleotides read TGTGCCAGCAGCTTAGGTCAGGGAAACACCATATATTTT. Amino acid sequence: CASSLGQGNTIYF.